This T cell receptor beta chain was retrieved from a study of T-cell reconstitution after alpha-beta-depleted transplantation in children. Germline-derived CDR1 and CDR2 are SGHTA and FQGTGA. The CDR3 spans 16 residues. Unmatched junction bases numbered 13, after V lost 6 bases and J lost 7 bases. This clonotype was counted at least ten times. Unique molecular identifiers were incorporated when the TCRbeta library was constructed. Via MiXCR, TCRdb re-called the PCR reads, giving one row per CDR3 protein. The sample yields roughly 610,000 distinct CDR3 sequences, over 9.5% seen once. V usage is TRBV7-3 and J usage is TRBJ2-1, with TRBD2 matching 9 bases. The source was PBMCs from the stem cell graft donor, collected from the stem cell graft. The sequence came from a human donor who donated a stem cell graft to a child with acute myeloid leukemia. CDR3 in DNA: TGTGCCAGCAGTTACGGAAGGGGACTAGCTAAGAATGAGCAGTTCTTC. Translating gives CASSYGRGLAKNEQFF. Combining the CDR3 with reference TRBV7-3 and TRBJ2-1 gives the whole variable domain GAGVSQTPSNKVTEKGKYVELRCDPISGHTALYWYRQSLGQGPEFLIYFQGTGAADDSGLPNDRFFAVRPEGSVSTLKIQRTERGDSAVYLCASSYGRGLAKNEQFFGPGTRLTVL.